Presented here are 31 T cell receptor beta chains from one specimen sequenced in a study of T cells after yellow fever vaccination. TCRdb reprocessed the 5' RACE reads with MiXCR, giving one entry per CDR3 protein. The table records some 300,000 distinct CDR3 sequences, 9.5% to 12% of them present only once. Specimen: CD4+ T cells sorted from PBMCs, collected 45 days after the yellow fever booster vaccination. The source of these receptors is a man in his late teens or twenties who received the YFV17D yellow fever vaccine.

This clonotype was counted a few times. The V gene is TRBV20-1, the J gene TRBJ2-2; D may be TRBD1 (5 bases). CDR1 is DFQATT and CDR2 is SNEGSKA in the germline V gene (reference sequence). The V and J ends lost 6 bases and 3 bases respectively, with 8 bases between them. This CDR3 spans 12 amino acids. CDR3 nucleotide sequence: TGCAGTGCATCAGGGTACACCGGGGAGCTGTTTTTT. Translating gives CSASGYTGELFF.

The chain carries TRBV5-1 and TRBJ2-5; no clear D gene. From germline, CDR1 is SGHRS and CDR2 YFSETQ. CDR3 size: 14 residues. Trimming left V 2 bases short and J 4 bases short, with 12 bases between. The CDR3 DNA is TGCGCCAGCAGCTTTGTCTCCCCGGTAGAGACCCAGTACTTC. Its protein is CASSFVSPVETQYF.

The sample holds a few counts of this clonotype. The rearrangement links TRBV6-5 to TRBJ2-1; the match to TRBD2 covers 14 bases. The germline V gene encodes CDR1 MNHEY and CDR2 SVGAGI. The CDR3 has 16 residues. V gave up 5 bases and J gave up 10 bases; unmatched junction bases: 10. The CDR3 reads CASSTHRTSGGREQFF. The CDR3, as DNA: TGTGCCAGCAGTACCCACCGGACTAGCGGGGGGAGGGAGCAGTTCTTC.

The J gene is TRBJ1-5, the V gene TRBV7-2, with 8 bases matching TRBD1. This CDR3 contains 15 residues. Trimming cost V 0 bases and J 7 bases; bases outside gene matches: 5. The germline V gene has CDR1 SGHTA and CDR2 FQGNSA. CDR3 DNA sequence: TGTGCCAGCAGCTTAGCGCCACAGGGGGAACAGCCCCAGCATTTT. It codes for CASSLAPQGEQPQHF.

This clonotype has just a few counts. The chain couples TRBV7-3 to TRBJ1-6, with D maybe TRBD1 (5 bases). Germline V gene data show CDR1 as SGHTA and CDR2 as FQGTGA. This CDR3 has 14 amino acids. Deletions cut 4 bases from V and 9 bases from J, with 13 bases between. The CDR3 is CASSSVAGSSPLHF. CDR3 nucleotide sequence: TGTGCCAGCAGCTCCGTGGCAGGGAGTTCACCCCTCCACTTT.

The chain carries TRBV20-1 and TRBJ1-6, with 7 bases that match TRBD1. Germline V lookup: CDR1 DFQATT, CDR2 SNEGSKA (reference sequence). Trimming at V came to 0 bases and at J to 10 bases, leaving 12 bases not matched to a gene. The CDR3 contains 16 residues. The CDR3 loop reads CSARDAPDRVKSPLHF. In nucleotides, the CDR3 is TGCAGTGCTAGAGACGCGCCAGACAGGGTGAAATCACCCCTCCACTTT.

This clonotype came up a few times. The rearrangement joins TRBV5-1 to TRBJ2-3; a possible D gene is TRBD1 (5 bases). The CDR3 extends over 15 amino acids. V was pared by 0 bases and J by 4 bases, with 12 bases between. Germline-derived CDR1 and CDR2 are SGHRS and YFSETQ. CDR3 in amino acids: CASSLGGAPADTQYF. The CDR3 DNA reads TGCGCCAGCAGCTTGGGGGGCGCCCCCGCAGATACGCAGTATTTT.

The V call is TRBV20-1, the J call TRBJ2-5; 8 bases are a match to TRBD1. The junction had 6 bases not matched to a gene; V was cut back by 7 bases and J by 2 bases. Germline V CDR1 and CDR2: DFQATT, SNEGSKA (reference sequence). The CDR3 is 13 residues long. The CDR3 DNA reads as TGCAGTGTGACAGGGGTGACACAAGAGACCCAGTACTTC. Its protein product is CSVTGVTQETQYF.

In this sample, this clonotype turned up once. The CDR3 sequence: CASSVGGNDSPLHF. As DNA, the CDR3 is TGTGCCAGCAGCGTAGGGGGGAACGATTCACCCCTCCACTTT. V and J are TRBV9 and TRBJ1-6; TRBD1 is a possible D gene (5 bases). The V end was cut by 0 bases, the J end by 8 bases, with 9 bases between. This CDR3 region has 14 residues. Per the germline V gene, CDR1 is SGDLS and CDR2 is YYNGEE.

The genes are TRBV5-6 and TRBJ1-2; D gene unclear. Per the germline V gene, CDR1 is SGHDT and CDR2 is YYEEEE. This CDR3 is 12 amino acids long. V was clipped by 4 bases and J by 7 bases, with 11 bases between them. The CDR3 DNA reads as TGTGCCAGCAGCGACCGCTCGATTGGCTACACCTTC. Translating it yields CASSDRSIGYTF.

In this sample, this clonotype turned up a few times. The rearrangement links TRBV9 to TRBJ2-1; TRBD1 is a possible D gene (6 bases). The CDR3 consists of 14 residues. Germline V gives CDR1 SGDLS, CDR2 YYNGEE. Trimming shortened V by 4 bases and J by 9 bases, and 17 bases separated the two germline ends. The CDR3 sequence is CASSWSGTISEQFF. CDR3 DNA sequence: TGTGCCAGCAGCTGGTCCGGGACAATCAGTGAGCAGTTCTTC.

This clonotype was seen only a few times. V usage is TRBV27 and J usage is TRBJ2-7, with 7 nucleotides matching TRBD1. The CDR3 length is 15 residues. Per germline, CDR1 MNHEY and CDR2 SMNVEV (reference sequence). J was trimmed by 3 bases and V by 5 bases; bases with no gene match: 10. The CDR3 is CASSGMTGKGYEQYV. CDR3 nucleotide sequence: TGTGCCAGCAGTGGGATGACAGGGAAAGGCTACGAGCAGTACGTC.

V is TRBV7-2 and J is TRBJ1-2; D may be TRBD1 (6 bases). V lost 6 bases and J lost 5, with 16 bases in between. The CDR3 length is 14 residues. Germline V CDR1 and CDR2: SGHTA, FQGNSA. For the CDR3, the DNA is TGTGCCAGCAGGGTAGTTCAGGGGAGTTATGGCTACACCTTC. Translating it yields CASRVVQGSYGYTF.

This chain joins TRBV2 and TRBJ2-5; 9 bases map to TRBD2. The CDR3 loop spans 14 amino acids. Germline assignment: CDR1 SNHLY and CDR2 FYNNEI. V lost 6 bases, J lost 5 bases, and 7 bases stayed unmatched. This CDR3 reads CASRGIAGVETQYF. The CDR3 coding sequence is TGTGCCAGCAGAGGCATAGCGGGGGTGGAGACCCAGTACTTC.

The chain links TRBV9 to TRBJ2-3; 7 bases map to TRBD2. V dropped 3 bases and J dropped 4; count of bases not matched to a gene: 8. This CDR3 has 15 residues. Germline CDR1 reads SGDLS; CDR2 reads YYNGEE. The CDR3 sequence: CASSAAPGGADTQYF. The CDR3 bases are TGTGCCAGCAGCGCGGCCCCGGGGGGTGCAGATACGCAGTATTTT.

This clonotype was observed a few times. This sequence joins TRBV12-3 or TRBV12-4 and TRBJ2-7, with TRBD1 as a possible D gene (5 bases). CDR3 length: 17 residues. V lost 0 bases, J lost 0 bases, and 15 bases lay in between. The CDR3 coding sequence is TGTGCCAGCAGTTTAGCCGGTGAATGGGGCCACTCCTACGAGCAGTACTTC. Encoded protein: CASSLAGEWGHSYEQYF.

A few counts support this clonotype. The CDR3 is CASSDRTGAQYF. CDR3 nucleotides: TGTGCCAGCAGCGACAGGACAGGGGCCCAGTACTTC. This chain connects TRBV7-3 to TRBJ2-4, with 9 bases aligning to TRBD1. This CDR3 is built from 12 residues. From germline, CDR1 is SGHTA and CDR2 FQGTGA. V was pared by 5 bases and J by 13 bases, with 6 bases of the junction left unmatched.

In its sample, this clonotype was seen a few times. The chain couples TRBV7-2 to TRBJ2-1, with 9 bases lining up with TRBD1. There are 15 residues in the CDR3. The J segment lost 1 base and the V segment lost 7 bases, leaving 5 bases of the junction unmatched. Germline V gene data show CDR1 as SGHTA and CDR2 as FQGNSA. CDR3 sequence (DNA): TGTGCCAGCACCGTGGACAGGGGTTCCTACAATGAGCAGTTCTTC. Translating gives CASTVDRGSYNEQFF.

A few counts support this clonotype. The V and J genes are TRBV5-1 and TRBJ2-7, with 7 bases lining up with TRBD1. Looked up from germline, CDR1 is SGHRS and CDR2 is YFSETQ. The V and J ends lost 4 bases and 6 bases, in that order; junction bases with no gene match: 7. The CDR3 totals 13 residues. The CDR3 is CASSLGQDAEQYV. The DNA of the CDR3 is TGCGCCAGCAGCCTTGGACAGGACGCCGAGCAGTACGTC.

This chain links TRBV5-1 with TRBJ2-4; perhaps TRBD2 as D (5 bases). The germline V gene has CDR1 SGHRS and CDR2 YFSETQ. This CDR3 is 14 amino acids long. Trimming pared 7 bases from V and 3 bases from J, leaving 14 bases between. DNA for the CDR3: TGCGCCAGCCGCTCCCCACTAGGCAAAAACATTCAGTACTTC. It codes for CASRSPLGKNIQYF.

V gene TRBV4-1 combines with J gene TRBJ2-1; 13 bases map to TRBD2. CDR1 MGHRA and CDR2 YSYEKL come from the germline V gene. Trimming at V came to 0 bases and at J to 8 bases, leaving 4 bases not matched to a gene. The CDR3 is made up of 16 amino acids. DNA of the CDR3: TGCGCCAGCAGCCAAGAAATACTAGCGGGGGGGTATGAGCAGTTCTTC. Protein sequence: CASSQEILAGGYEQFF.

This rearrangement joins TRBV9 to TRBJ2-3; 10 positions match TRBD1. Germline loops: CDR1 SGDLS, CDR2 YYNGEE. V lost 0 bases, J lost 2 bases, and 6 bases stayed unmatched. This CDR3 contains 17 residues. The CDR3 here is CASSVAGDRGLTDTQYF. DNA for the CDR3: TGTGCCAGCAGCGTAGCGGGGGACAGGGGCCTCACAGATACGCAGTATTTT.

The rearrangement uses TRBV18 and TRBJ2-6; possibly TRBD1 for D (6 bases). The length of the CDR3 is 19 residues. The germline V gene encodes CDR1 KGHSH and CDR2 LQKENI. Trimming cost V 4 bases and J 0 bases, with 19 bases left between them. The CDR3 DNA reads TGTGCCAGCTCACATTCGACAGGACTCAGGGGCTCTGGGGCCAACGTCCTGACTTTC. Residues: CASSHSTGLRGSGANVLTF.

V and J are TRBV5-1 and TRBJ2-2; tentatively, D is TRBD1 or TRBD2 (5 bases each). CDR3 length: 16 residues. Germline V gene lookup returns CDR1 SGHRS and CDR2 YFSETQ. V was cut by 5 bases and J by 9 bases, with 23 bases left in between. This CDR3 reads CASSSTNGATNRELFF. The CDR3 coding sequence is TGCGCCAGCAGTTCGACCAACGGGGCTACGAACCGGGAGCTGTTTTTT.

This clonotype came up many times. This chain connects TRBV11-2 to TRBJ2-2; the D gene is possibly TRBD1 (6 bases). Germline V gives CDR1 SGHAT, CDR2 FQNNGV. V lost 5 bases and J 0 bases, leaving 13 bases between the germline ends. The CDR3 totals 16 residues. CDR3 in DNA: TGTGCCAGCAGCCCGACTTGGACAGCGAACACCGGGGAGCTGTTTTTT. It encodes CASSPTWTANTGELFF.

J is TRBJ2-5 and V is TRBV20-1; maybe TRBD1 (5 bases). The CDR3 spans 13 residues. Trimming took 6 bases from V and 0 from J, leaving 11 bases between them. Germline values: CDR1 DFQATT, CDR2 SNEGSKA (reference sequence). CDR3 nucleotides: TGCAGTGCGGGGCGGACAAACCAAGAGACCCAGTACTTC. This translates into CSAGRTNQETQYF.

The CDR3 sequence is CASSLGTSGRNEQFF. In nucleotides, the CDR3 is TGCGCCAGCAGCTTGGGGACTAGCGGGCGCAATGAGCAGTTCTTC. V gene TRBV5-1 combines with J gene TRBJ2-1; TRBD2 agrees at 11 bases. CDR1 is SGHRS and CDR2 is YFSETQ in the germline V gene. The CDR3 extends over 15 amino acids. V gave up 0 bases and J gave up 6 bases; unmatched junction bases: 2.

This clonotype was observed a few times. The gene calls are TRBV7-2 and TRBJ2-4; TRBD1 or TRBD2 may be the D gene (5 bases each). V was pared by 3 bases and J by 4 bases, with 10 bases between. This CDR3 is 14 amino acids long. Germline-derived CDR1 and CDR2 are SGHTA and FQGNSA. The CDR3 region is CASSFRDHKNIQYF. DNA for the CDR3: TGTGCCAGCAGCTTCCGGGACCATAAAAACATTCAGTACTTC. Together with reference TRBV7-2 and TRBJ2-4, the CDR3 gives the full variable domain: GAGVSQSPSNKVTEKGKDVELRCDPISGHTALYWYRQSLGQGLEFLIYFQGNSAPDKSGLPSDRFSAERTGGSVSTLTIQRTQQEDSAVYLCASSFRDHKNIQYFGAGTRLSVL.

The genes are TRBV6-6 and TRBJ2-3, with D perhaps TRBD1 (5 bases). V lost 6 bases, J lost 2 bases, and 15 bases lay in between. Germline values: CDR1 MNHNY, CDR2 SVGAGI (reference sequence). The CDR3 is made up of 15 amino acids. The CDR3 bases are TGTGCCAGCAGGCCTGGCGTAGGGGTCACAGATACGCAGTATTTT. It codes for CASRPGVGVTDTQYF.

This clonotype was seen a few times. The rearrangement joins TRBV15 to TRBJ1-5; D not resolved. Germline CDR1 reads LNHNV; CDR2 reads YYDKDF (reference sequence). The CDR3 has 14 residues. V was pared by 3 bases and J by 0 bases, with 6 bases between. In nucleotides, the CDR3 is TGTGCCACCAGCAGCGGGTATAGCAATCAGCCCCAGCATTTT. Translated: CATSSGYSNQPQHF.

This clonotype was observed a few times. The chain couples TRBV7-3 to TRBJ2-6; weak D call: TRBD2 (6 bases). Germline CDR1 reads SGHTA; CDR2 reads FQGTGA. The V gene lost 3 bases and the J gene lost 4 bases, with 19 bases spanning the gap. The CDR3 is made up of 18 amino acids. CDR3 DNA: TGTGCCAGCAGCTTGAGGGGTGCCCGGGGGTTGGGGGCCAACGTCCTGACTTTC. Its translation is CASSLRGARGLGANVLTF.